This T cell receptor (beta chain) was found in a study of blood T cell repertoires in COVID-19. Libraries were prepared by immunoSEQ multiplex PCR; TCRdb keeps only in-frame clonotypes and omits some of them. The data contain about 46,000 clones, about 88% of them singletons. In the case of this clone: This specimen includes other DNA sequences encoding the same CDR3.

The receptor's source is a man aged 45-65 years with active COVID-19. The sample consisted of peripheral blood.

In DNA form, the CDR3 reads TGTGCCAGCAGCCCCCCGGGTGAGACCCAGTACTTC. Translation: CASSPPGETQYF. The rearrangement joins TRBV27 to TRBJ2-5; D is unresolved. CDR3 length: 12 residues. Trimming took off 6 bases at V and 5 bases at J, with 10 bases between the two ends. Germline V CDR1 and CDR2: MNHEY, SMNVEV (reference sequence).